This T cell receptor (beta chain) was captured by sequencing in a study of T-cell reconstitution after alpha-beta-depleted transplantation in children. This clonotype was detected many times. Its antigen is not known. The CDR3 extends over 19 amino acids. The study's findings and limits: Newly generated T cells supplied most T-cell counts and diversity one year post-transplant. Several hundred rapidly expanded clones from non-depleted graft cells reportedly supplied alpha-beta T cells about two months post-transplant.

Researchers prepared the TCRbeta library using unique molecular identifiers, the study reports. TCRdb re-called the PCR reads through MiXCR, storing one row per CDR3 protein. Of around 100,000 distinct CDR3 sequences in the sample, 5% to 6% were seen once. This sequence originates from a female patient under 10 years old who had a stem cell transplant for Fanconi anemia, so the T cells may come from the graft donor. This chain joins TRBV21-1 and TRBJ2-2; TRBD1 is the table's D call, not checked against the DNA. TRBV21-1 is tagged as a pseudogene. Sample: PBMCs, mostly from graft donor cells, taken 60 days after TCRalphabeta/CD19-depleted stem cell transplant. CDR3 DNA: TGTGCCAGCAGCAAAGGAATGGGGGACCGGGACAGGGCCACCGGGGAGCTGTTTTTT. Its protein is CASSKGMGDRDRATGELFF.